One sample yielded the 18 T cell receptor beta chains listed below, sequenced in a study of cytomegalovirus exposure and HLA in healthy donors. Using immunoSEQ multiplex PCR, the repertoire was profiled, and TCRdb retains in-frame clones only, with some absent. The sample holds approximately 140,000 clones, approximately 85% seen once. The material sequenced was PBMCs. All receptors come from a woman in her 30s in good health and CMV-seronegative.

The chain links TRBV10-3 to TRBJ2-5; the D gene is possibly TRBD1 (5 bases). The CDR3 runs 14 residues. Germline values: CDR1 ENHRY, CDR2 SYGVKD. V lost 3 bases and J lost 4, with 12 bases in between. The chain's CDR3 is CAISDPGILETQYF. The CDR3 nucleotides read TGTGCCATCAGTGACCCAGGGATCCTAGAGACCCAGTACTTC.

The chain uses TRBV19 and TRBJ2-1, with a tentative D call TRBD2 (5 bases). The CDR3 runs 14 residues. Germline CDR1 LNHDA, CDR2 SQIVND (reference sequence). V lost 5 bases and J lost 6, with 14 bases in between. As DNA, the CDR3 is TGTGCCAGTAGTGGTACTAGTAATGTCAATGAGCAGTTCTTC. Residues: CASSGTSNVNEQFF.

The chain joins TRBV5-5 to TRBJ2-7, with TRBD1 matching over 9 bases. V dropped 2 bases and J dropped 4; count of bases not matched to a gene: 4. This CDR3 has 14 residues. Germline lookup yields CDR1 SGHKS and CDR2 YYEKEE (reference sequence). CDR3 amino acids: CASSLSGTGYEQYF. Written as DNA, the CDR3 is TGTGCCAGCAGCTTATCCGGGACAGGGTACGAGCAGTACTTC.

This sequence joins TRBV7-8 and TRBJ2-7, with D unclear. The CDR3 has 14 residues. Trimming stripped 1 base from V and 3 bases from J, with 10 bases between. Germline V gives CDR1 SGHVS, CDR2 FQNEAQ. CDR3 in amino acids: CASSLDSHGYEQYF. The CDR3 DNA is TGTGCCAGCAGCTTAGACTCTCACGGCTACGAGCAGTACTTC.

The chain uses TRBV25-1 and TRBJ2-1; D is perhaps TRBD1 (7 bases). Germline V gives CDR1 MGHDK, CDR2 SYGVNS. Trimming removed 1 base at V and 6 bases at J, with 16 bases between. This CDR3 is built from 16 residues. CDR3 nucleotide sequence: TGTGCCAGCAGTGAATTAAGCAGGCAGGGGGGCAATGAGCAGTTCTTC. It yields the protein CASSELSRQGGNEQFF.

The CDR3 region is CASSLMGAATNEKLFF. The CDR3 region has the DNA TGCGCCAGCAGCCTCATGGGGGCTGCAACTAATGAAAAACTGTTTTTT. The rearrangement uses TRBV4-3 and TRBJ1-4; the D gene is possibly TRBD1 (6 bases). From germline, CDR1 is LGHNA and CDR2 YSLEER. V lost 4 bases to trimming and J lost 0 bases, with 12 bases between them. This CDR3 contains 16 residues.

The CDR3 reads CASHRGGTGKYEQYF. In nucleotides, the CDR3 is TGCGCCAGCCATAGAGGGGGGACAGGGAAATACGAGCAGTACTTC. The chain joins TRBV5-1 to TRBJ2-7; 9 bases line up with TRBD1. Germline V gene lookup returns CDR1 SGHRS and CDR2 YFSETQ. V gave up 7 bases and J gave up 4 bases; unmatched junction bases: 12. This CDR3 is 15 amino acids long.

This rearrangement joins TRBV19 to TRBJ1-2; 9 nucleotides align to TRBD1. Trimming cost V 10 bases and J 4 bases; bases outside gene matches: 4. Germline assignment: CDR1 LNHDA and CDR2 SQIVND (reference sequence). This CDR3 is built from 12 residues. The CDR3: CATQGQGYGYTF. The CDR3 DNA sequence: TGTGCCACCCAGGGACAGGGCTATGGCTACACCTTC.

CDR3 nucleotide sequence: TGCGCCAGCAGCTTGGGCGGGGCTGGGGACACTGAAGCTTTCTTT. Protein product: CASSLGGAGDTEAFF. The V call is TRBV5-1, the J call TRBJ1-1, with TRBD1 as a possible D gene (5 bases). Trimming removed 0 bases from V and 3 bases from J, with 12 bases in between. CDR1 SGHRS and CDR2 YFSETQ come from the germline V gene. The CDR3 is made up of 15 amino acids. Drawing the rest from reference TRBV5-1 and TRBJ1-1, the complete variable domain is KAGVTQTPRYLIKTRGQQVTLSCSPISGHRSVSWYQQTPGQGLQFLFEYFSETQRNKGNFPGRFSGRQFSNSRSEMNVSTLELGDSALYLCASSLGGAGDTEAFFGQGTRLTVV.

This chain connects TRBV6-1 to TRBJ2-7; D is unresolved. Germline lookup yields CDR1 MNHNS and CDR2 SASEGT. With 6 bases removed from V and 0 bases from J, the gap between germline ends came to 12 bases. This CDR3 comprises 14 residues. This CDR3 reads CASRAEVSSYEQYF. CDR3 coding DNA: TGTGCCAGCAGGGCAGAAGTAAGCTCCTACGAGCAGTACTTC.

This chain joins TRBV6-6 and TRBJ2-7; 7 positions agree with TRBD1. Germline CDR1 and CDR2: MNHNY and SVGAGI (reference sequence). The CDR3 length is 15 residues. V dropped 6 bases and J dropped 2; count of bases not matched to a gene: 10. This CDR3 is CASRRATGQTYEQYF. The CDR3 region has the DNA TGTGCCAGCAGAAGAGCCACGGGACAGACCTACGAGCAGTACTTC.

This chain links TRBV30 with TRBJ2-3, with D possibly TRBD1 on 5 matching bases. This CDR3 contains 15 residues. Germline-derived CDR1 and CDR2 are GTSNPN and SVGIG (reference sequence). V was shortened by 4 bases and J by 4 bases, with 18 bases between the two germline ends. The CDR3, as DNA: TGTGCCTGGACCAGACAGACTTCGTTCTCAGATACGCAGTATTTT. It is translated as CAWTRQTSFSDTQYF.

V and J are TRBV19 and TRBJ2-7; 9 bases map to TRBD2. V dropped 4 bases and J dropped 2; count of bases not matched to a gene: 3. Per the germline V gene, CDR1 is LNHDA and CDR2 is SQIVND (reference sequence). This CDR3 spans 14 amino acids. The CDR3 sequence is CASSRSGGPYEQYF. CDR3 in DNA: TGTGCCAGTAGTAGGAGCGGGGGGCCCTACGAGCAGTACTTC.

The chain employs TRBV6-5 and TRBJ2-7; 10 bases map to TRBD2. The CDR3 consists of 15 residues. Germline trimming cut 5 bases from V and 5 bases from J; bases unmatched to any gene: 9. Looked up from germline, CDR1 is MNHEY and CDR2 is SVGAGI. Here the CDR3 DNA reads TGTGCCAGCAGTCATAGCGGGGGGCTATCCCACGAGCAGTACTTC. Its translation: CASSHSGGLSHEQYF.

The chain joins TRBV27 to TRBJ1-2; D is unclear. The CDR3 has 14 residues. Trimming removed 2 bases from V and 5 bases from J, with 12 bases in between. Germline V gene lookup returns CDR1 MNHEY and CDR2 SMNVEV (reference sequence). This CDR3 reads CASSLNREVYGYTF. The CDR3 DNA sequence: TGTGCCAGCAGTTTAAATCGTGAGGTATATGGCTACACCTTC.

This chain joins TRBV27 and TRBJ1-2; weak D call: TRBD1 (5 bases). Germline CDR1 MNHEY, CDR2 SMNVEV (reference sequence). The length of the CDR3 is 16 residues. V shed 1 base and J shed 5 bases, with 17 bases lying between them. CDR3 in amino acids: CASSLFRTPLGYGYTF. The CDR3 DNA reads TGTGCCAGCAGTTTATTTCGGACACCCTTAGGGTATGGCTACACCTTC.

The chain uses TRBV27 and TRBJ2-7; tentatively, D is TRBD1 (5 bases). CDR1 and CDR2 (germline): MNHEY, SMNVEV (reference sequence). This CDR3 has 16 amino acids. V lost 2 bases to trimming and J lost 6 bases, with 20 bases between them. CDR3 coding DNA: TGTGCCAGCAGTTTAACAGCAGGCGTCAGGGTGGGCGAGCAGTACTTC. Translating it yields CASSLTAGVRVGEQYF.

The CDR3 DNA is TGTGCCAGCAGCGTAACCAGGGACAGGGACGTTAGATGGTATGGCTACACCTTC. The encoded protein is CASSVTRDRDVRWYGYTF. The gene calls are TRBV9 and TRBJ1-2; 9 bases fit TRBD1. Per germline, CDR1 SGDLS and CDR2 YYNGEE. Trimming cost V 1 base and J 5 bases; bases outside gene matches: 15. This CDR3 contains 18 residues. Full variable domain (rest looked up from reference TRBV9 and TRBJ1-2): DSGVTQTPKHLITATGQRVTLRCSPRSGDLSVYWYQQSLDQGLQFLIQYYNGEERAKGNILERFSAQQFPDLHSELNLSSLELGDSALYFCASSVTRDRDVRWYGYTFGSGTRLTVV.